The rows below give T cell receptor beta chains drawn from one sample of a study of T cells in localized non-small cell lung cancer. Only in-frame clones appear in the TCRdb table, and some are missing; sequencing was by immunoSEQ multiplex PCR. The sample holds some 20,000 clones, about 90% seen once. The starting material was PBMCs, obtained before any cancer treatment. The receptors here all came from a man between 40 and 69 years old with stage II squamous cell lung carcinoma. Each CDR3 is given with its conserved first and last residue. A D gene is named only where the DNA matches it firmly. A row's size may be missing; if present it is once, few, many or a size class.

j_call,d_call,clone_size,v_call,cdr3_aa,cdr3_nt
TRBJ2-2,TRBD2,-,TRBV7-9,CASSTPTGLPNTGELFF,TGTGCCAGCAGCACGCCGACGGGACTACCTAACACCGGGGAGCTGTTTTTT
TRBJ2-3,TRBD1,once,TRBV5-1,CASSFSGTGDTQYF,TGCGCCAGCAGCTTCTCCGGGACAGGGGATACGCAGTATTTT
TRBJ2-5,-,-,TRBV7-7,CASSADPGVTQYF,TGTGCTAGCAGCGCCGACCCGGGGGTGACCCAGTACTTC
TRBJ1-4,-,once,TRBV7-9,CASSLSSGGKLFF,TGTGCCAGCAGCTTATCGTCCGGGGGGAAACTGTTTTTT
TRBJ2-5,TRBD2,-,TRBV15,CATSREASGLVGTQYF,TGTGCCACCAGCAGAGAGGCTAGCGGGCTGGTCGGGACCCAGTACTTC
TRBJ2-7,-,-,TRBV5-4,CASSLAPNYEQYF,TGTGCCAGCAGCTTGGCACCCAACTACGAGCAGTACTTC
TRBJ2-2,-,-,TRBV5-4,CASSLGSGGGTGELFF,TGTGCCAGCAGCTTAGGTTCCGGGGGAGGCACCGGGGAGCTGTTTTTT
TRBJ1-2,TRBD1,once,TRBV5-8,CASSLGQGVPSSYTF,TGTGCCAGCAGCTTGGGACAGGGAGTGCCTTCTAGCTACACCTTC
TRBJ2-7,-,-,TRBV2,CASCLNFRSYEQYF,TGTGCCAGCTGCTTAAACTTTCGCTCCTACGAGCAGTACTTC
TRBJ1-4,-,-,TRBV12-5,CASGPSFTGEKLFF,TGTGCTAGTGGTCCCTCCTTTACAGGGGAAAAACTGTTTTTT
TRBJ1-1,TRBD1,-,TRBV5-1,CASTTGTGNTEAFF,TGCGCCAGCACTACTGGGACAGGGAACACTGAAGCTTTCTTT
TRBJ2-4,TRBD2,medium-sized,TRBV5-1,CASSEDEGSGSLAKNIQYF,TGCGCCAGCAGCGAGGATGAGGGTAGCGGGAGTTTGGCCAAAAACATTCAGTACTTC
TRBJ2-4,-,-,TRBV5-1,CASSLSAKNIQYF,TGCGCCAGCAGCTTGTCGGCCAAAAACATTCAGTACTTC
TRBJ2-2,-,-,TRBV11-3,CASSENTGELFF,TGTGCCAGCAGCGAGAACACCGGGGAGCTGTTTTTT
TRBJ1-5,TRBD1,-,TRBV30,CAWRPQGGNQPQHF,TGTGCCTGGAGACCCCAGGGGGGCAATCAGCCCCAGCATTTT
TRBJ1-4,-,-,TRBV18,CASSESGPGEKLFF,TGTGCCAGCTCAGAGTCCGGTCCGGGAGAAAAACTGTTTTTT
TRBJ2-5,TRBD1,-,TRBV29-1,CSVTDRGGETQYF,TGCAGCGTCACGGACAGGGGAGGAGAGACCCAGTACTTC
TRBJ2-1,-,-,TRBV7-2,CASSLAGGRTYNEQFF,TGTGCCAGCAGCTTAGCGGGGGGGCGCACCTACAATGAGCAGTTCTTC
TRBJ1-2,TRBD1,-,TRBV30,CAWNPGTAYGYTF,TGTGCCTGGAATCCCGGGACAGCCTATGGCTACACCTTC
TRBJ1-6,-,once,TRBV7-3,CASSSGHPGSPLHF,TGTGCCAGCAGCTCCGGCCACCCCGGCTCACCCCTCCACTTT
TRBJ2-5,TRBD2,few,TRBV7-9,CASRGLAMETQYF,TGTGCCAGCAGGGGACTAGCGATGGAGACCCAGTACTTC